These 22 T cell receptor beta chains originate from one sample sequenced in a study of shared clonotypes between healthy human individuals. The method was immunoSEQ multiplex PCR; TCRdb's version includes in-frame clones alone and lacks a portion of them. In the table there are hundreds of thousands of clones, less than 80% of which are singletons. The sample consisted of memory CD4+ T cells sorted from blood. The subset here: CD45RA-negative fraction. The receptors come from a woman aged 25 to 39 in good health.

The chain carries TRBV29-1 and TRBJ2-1, with D possibly TRBD1 on 6 matching bases. V was clipped by 7 bases and J by 4 bases, with 17 bases between them. CDR1 is SQVTM and CDR2 is ANQGSEA in the germline V gene. The CDR3 has 14 amino acids. The DNA of the CDR3 is TGCAGCGCCGCCCGGGACACCTCATACAATGAGCAGTTCTTC. Residues: CSAARDTSYNEQFF.

The chain carries TRBV5-8 and TRBJ1-4; D gene ambiguous. The CDR3 is 15 amino acids. Trimming removed 4 bases from V and 0 bases from J, with 10 bases in between. Germline V gene sequence: CDR1 SGHTS, CDR2 YDEGEE. For the CDR3, the DNA is TGTGCCAGCAGCGCCGGGCGTGCAACTAATGAAAAACTGTTTTTT. Translated, it gives CASSAGRATNEKLFF. Full variable domain (remainder filled in from reference TRBV5-8 and TRBJ1-4): EAGVTQSPTHLIKTRGQQATLRCSPISGHTSVYWYQQALGLGLQFLLWYDEGEERNRGNFPPRFSGRQFPNYSSELNVNALELEDSALYLCASSAGRATNEKLFFGSGTQLSVL.

V and J are TRBV7-8 and TRBJ2-5; weak D call: TRBD2 (6 bases). The tail of the sequence fits TRBJ2-7 better, so the J call may be wrong. This CDR3 region has 14 residues. CDR1 and CDR2 (germline): SGHVS, FQNEAQ. The CDR3 reads CASSSSGSFYEQYF. CDR3 coding DNA: TGTGCCAGCAGCTCCAGCGGGTCCTTCTACGAGCAGTACTTC.

CDR3: CASSSPAGEVPNEKLFF. The CDR3 bases are TGCGCCAGCAGCTCCCCCGCTGGGGAAGTTCCTAATGAAAAACTGTTTTTT. V and J are TRBV5-1 and TRBJ1-4, with D unresolved. Per the germline V gene, CDR1 is SGHRS and CDR2 is YFSETQ. V lost 3 bases, J lost 3 bases, and 18 bases lay in between. The CDR3 extends over 17 amino acids.

The chain combines TRBV28 with TRBJ1-2; perhaps TRBD1 as D (5 bases). Germline CDR1 and CDR2: MDHEN and SYDVKM. V gave up 4 bases and J gave up 8 bases, with 20 bases separating them. The CDR3 consists of 15 residues. CDR3 coding DNA: TGTGCCAGCAGTTCACCTGCGAGGGGCCACCTCGGCTACACCTTC. It yields the protein CASSSPARGHLGYTF.

In DNA form, the CDR3 reads TGTGCCAGCAAATGGACAGGGCAAGGCTATGGCTACACCTTC. Encoded protein: CASKWTGQGYGYTF. The V gene is TRBV6-1, the J gene TRBJ1-2; 8 nucleotides line up with TRBD1. CDR1 and CDR2 (germline): MNHNS, SASEGT. Trimming cost V 7 bases and J 4 bases; bases outside gene matches: 8. This CDR3 spans 14 amino acids.

The rearrangement links TRBV11-3 to TRBJ2-1, with 11 bases that match TRBD2. This CDR3 is built from 16 residues. The V gene end was trimmed by 2 bases and the J gene end by 7 bases; junction bases not matched to a gene: 7. Germline V gene sequence: CDR1 SGHNT, CDR2 YENEEA. CDR3 in amino acids: CASSLSSGRNKNEQFF. The CDR3 DNA follows: TGTGCCAGCAGCTTATCTAGCGGGAGGAATAAGAATGAGCAGTTCTTC. The full variable domain, with the rest looked up from reference TRBV11-3 and TRBJ2-1, is EAGVVQSPRYKIIEKKQPVAFWCNPISGHNTLYWYLQNLGQGPELLIRYENEEAVDDSQLPKDRFSAERLKGVDSTLKIQPAELGDSAVYLCASSLSSGRNKNEQFFGPGTRLTVL.

This sequence joins TRBV27 and TRBJ2-7; the D is unclear. The germline V gene has CDR1 MNHEY and CDR2 SMNVEV (reference sequence). This CDR3 is 14 amino acids long. The V and J ends lost 4 bases and 2 bases respectively, with 12 bases between them. The CDR3 spells CASSYGDWTYEQYF. CDR3 bases: TGTGCCAGCAGTTATGGAGATTGGACCTACGAGCAGTACTTC.

The chain links TRBV15 to TRBJ1-1; D is undetermined. V was clipped by 8 bases and J by 4 bases, with 17 bases between them. This CDR3 is built from 14 residues. Germline CDR1 LNHNV, CDR2 YYDKDF (reference sequence). CDR3 sequence reads: CATASRVFITEAFF. The CDR3 nucleotides are TGTGCCACCGCTTCGCGGGTCTTTATCACTGAAGCTTTCTTT.

Worth noting for this clone: Other DNA sequences of this sample code for an identical CDR3. The gene calls are TRBV19 and TRBJ1-5; no clear D gene. The CDR3 loop spans 15 amino acids. V dropped 1 base and J dropped 0 bases, with 7 bases sitting between them. Germline V gene sequence: CDR1 LNHDA, CDR2 SQIVND (reference sequence). In DNA, the CDR3 is TGTGCCAGTAGTATAGGAGTATATAGCAATCAGCCCCAGCATTTT. Amino acid sequence: CASSIGVYSNQPQHF. The full variable domain, rest sourced from reference TRBV19 and TRBJ1-5, is DGGITQSPKYLFRKEGQNVTLSCEQNLNHDAMYWYRQDPGQGLRLIYYSQIVNDFQKGDIAEGYSVSREKKESFPLTVTSAQKNPTAFYLCASSIGVYSNQPQHFGDGTRLSIL.

This chain connects TRBV11-2 to TRBJ2-1; either TRBD1 or TRBD2 may supply D (6 bases each). Looked up from germline, CDR1 is SGHAT and CDR2 is FQNNGV. Between the trimmed V and J ends, which lost 5 bases and 5 bases, there was a span of 16 bases. The CDR3 runs 15 residues. CDR3 nucleotides: TGTGCCAGCAGCCCAAGTCCCGGGGGCAACAATGAGCAGTTCTTC. Protein: CASSPSPGGNNEQFF.

A few counts support this clone. The chain recombines TRBV2 with TRBJ2-7; D is perhaps TRBD1 (6 bases). V shed 5 bases and J shed 0 bases, with 11 bases lying between them. The CDR3 totals 14 residues. Germline CDR1 reads SNHLY; CDR2 reads FYNNEI. The CDR3 DNA reads as TGTGCCAGCAGTCCCGACAGGAGCTCCTACGAGCAGTACTTC. Its translation is CASSPDRSSYEQYF.

The chain carries TRBV13 and TRBJ2-7; 10 bases are a match to TRBD2. With V trimmed by 6 bases and J by 6 bases, 11 bases remained unmatched. The length of the CDR3 is 15 residues. Germline CDR1 PRHDT, CDR2 FYEKMQ (reference sequence). CDR3 in amino acids: CASSEWLLAGREQYF. CDR3 coding DNA: TGTGCCAGCAGTGAATGGCTACTAGCGGGACGCGAGCAGTACTTC.

J is TRBJ2-7 and V is TRBV27, with 9 bases matching TRBD2. The germline gives CDR1 MNHEY, CDR2 SMNVEV (reference sequence). Unmatched junction bases numbered 8, after V lost 10 bases and J lost 1 base. This CDR3 comprises 14 residues. CDR3 DNA sequence: TGTGCCACCGCCTCACTAGCGGGTTCCTACGAGCAGTACTTC. Protein product: CATASLAGSYEQYF.

The chain uses TRBV19 and TRBJ1-1; D gene unclear. Between the trimmed V and J ends, which lost 5 bases and 11 bases, there was a span of 12 bases. This CDR3 has 11 residues. Per germline, CDR1 LNHDA and CDR2 SQIVND (reference sequence). CDR3 DNA: TGTGCCAGTAGTCCGGGAGCGAGGGCTTTCTTT. This encodes CASSPGARAFF.

The chain carries TRBV5-1 and TRBJ2-7; 9 nucleotides line up with TRBD2. Unmatched junction bases numbered 4, after V lost 0 bases and J lost 3 bases. Germline CDR1 and CDR2: SGHRS and YFSETQ. There are 15 residues in the CDR3. The CDR3 DNA reads TGCGCCAGCAGCTTGGGCCCGACTAGCGGCTACGAGCAGTACTTC. It yields the protein CASSLGPTSGYEQYF.

This sequence joins TRBV4-2 and TRBJ2-1, with D tentatively TRBD1 or TRBD2 (5 bases each). This CDR3 has 13 residues. Trimming pared 1 base from V and 14 bases from J, leaving 15 bases between. CDR1 and CDR2 (germline): LGHNA, YNFKEQ. The DNA for the CDR3 is TGTGCCAGCAGCCAAGGGGACCACCCAGGCAAGTTCTTC. This gives the protein CASSQGDHPGKFF.

The chain combines TRBV27 with TRBJ2-7; TRBD2 aligns across 14 bases. V trimming: 5 bases; J trimming: 0 bases; junction bases outside the gene matches: 9. The germline gives CDR1 MNHEY, CDR2 SMNVEV (reference sequence). The CDR3 covers 18 residues. The CDR3 protein is CASSRHRTSGRPSYEQYF. Written as DNA, the CDR3 is TGTGCCAGCAGTCGCCACCGGACTAGCGGGAGGCCCTCCTACGAGCAGTACTTC.

This chain connects TRBV13 to TRBJ2-1; 14 positions match TRBD2. CDR1 PRHDT and CDR2 FYEKMQ come from the germline V gene (reference sequence). V shed 2 bases and J 8 bases; nucleotides not matched to a gene: 5. The CDR3 has 16 amino acids. The CDR3 DNA follows: TGTGCCAGCAGCTTACTTGGGACTAGCGGGAGCTATGAGCAGTTCTTC. Its translation is CASSLLGTSGSYEQFF.

This clone was counted only a few times. This chain joins TRBV2 and TRBJ2-1; D possibly corresponds to TRBD1 (5 bases). CDR1 SNHLY and CDR2 FYNNEI come from the germline V gene. The CDR3 loop spans 14 amino acids. Trimming removed 4 bases at V and 4 bases at J, with 11 bases between. CDR3 coding DNA: TGTGCCAGCAGTGTTAGGGGCGATTACAATGAGCAGTTCTTC. This codes for CASSVRGDYNEQFF.

V usage is TRBV4-2 and J usage is TRBJ2-1; D is ambiguous. This CDR3 region has 15 residues. V gave up 0 bases and J gave up 2 bases, with 8 bases separating them. Germline CDR1 and CDR2: LGHNA and YNFKEQ. Here the CDR3 DNA reads TGTGCCAGCAGCCAAGATCCGGTCGCCTACAATGAGCAGTTCTTC. Protein sequence: CASSQDPVAYNEQFF.

The chain is built from TRBV28 and TRBJ1-4; no definite D call. Germline lookup yields CDR1 MDHEN and CDR2 SYDVKM. The CDR3 covers 15 residues. V was pared by 5 bases and J by 10 bases, with 20 bases between. In DNA form, the CDR3 reads TGTGCCAGCAGTCCCCCAAGGCAGAATCTAGGAAAACTGTTTTTT. Protein product: CASSPPRQNLGKLFF.